This T cell receptor (beta chain) emerged from a study of shared clonotypes between healthy human individuals. This clone was recorded a few times. What it recognizes is unknown. The genomic DNA of each subset was split evenly across several immunoSEQ plates. Using immunoSEQ multiplex PCR, the repertoire was profiled, and TCRdb retains in-frame clones only, with some absent. Among about 680,000 clones listed, around 90% were seen once. Only CD45RO-negative cells positively selected for CCR7 counted as naive CD8 cells, so terminally differentiated effector memory CD45RA+ cells were excluded. V was clipped by 6 bases and J by 4 bases, with 10 bases between them. CDR3 length: 12 amino acids. Germline loops: CDR1 MDHEN, CDR2 SYDVKM. Study-wide results and caveats: Among four donors, approximately 5% of naive CD4 clonotypes were found in common.

The sequence derives from a man aged 25 to 45 in good health. This chain uses TRBV28 with TRBJ2-7; D is unresolved. The sample comprised naive CD8+ T cells sorted from blood. CDR3 in amino acids: CASRPADYEQYF. CDR3 nucleotides: TGTGCCAGCAGACCCGCAGATTACGAGCAGTACTTC.